These T cell receptor beta chains were read from a single sample in a study of blood T cell repertoires in COVID-19. Profiled with immunoSEQ multiplex PCR; TCRdb holds only in-frame clones, not every one. The sample holds around 200,000 clones, 80% to 90% seen once. Sequencing was carried out using peripheral blood. The receptors come from a woman at least 80 years old with acute or convalescent COVID-19. Each CDR3 is given with its conserved first and last residue. The order of the fields is J gene, D gene, V gene, clone size, CDR3 DNA, CDR3 protein. D genes are given only for firm matches. Some rows mark clone size as missing; the rest say once, few, many or name a class of expanded clone.

>TRBJ1-2|NA|TRBV28|NA
TGTGCCAGCAGTACGCAGGACGGCGGGTTTGGCTACACCTTC
CASSTQDGGFGYTF
>TRBJ1-4|NA|TRBV5-4|NA
TGTGCCAGCAGCTTTGGCAGTTTGGAACTGTTTTTT
CASSFGSLELFF
>TRBJ2-7|NA|TRBV21-1|NA
TGTGCCAGCAGCAAAGATTGGAATAAGCGGGAGATCGGGATCCTATACGAGCAGTACTTC
CASSKDWNKREIGILYEQYF
>TRBJ2-3|NA|TRBV3-1/TRBV3-2|NA
TGTGCCAGCAGCCCCCGGGACTTAACAGATACGCAGTATTTT
CASSPRDLTDTQYF
>TRBJ1-1|NA|TRBV5-1|NA
TGCGCCAGCAGCTTCGACACGAACACTGAAGCTTTCTTT
CASSFDTNTEAFF
>TRBJ1-2|NA|TRBV30|NA
TGTGCCTGGAGCTTACTAGGGCAGGAGGCTGGCTACACCTTC
CAWSLLGQEAGYTF
>TRBJ1-3|NA|TRBV9|NA
TGTGCCAGCAGCCAGCGTTGGGGAAACACCATATATTTT
CASSQRWGNTIYF
>TRBJ1-4|NA|TRBV5-1|NA
TGCGCCAGCAGCCAAACGACTGGACAGCCTAATGAAAAACTGTTTTTT
CASSQTTGQPNEKLFF
>TRBJ1-2|NA|TRBV12-3/TRBV12-4|NA
TGTGCCAGCAGCATGACAGATTATGGCTACACCTTC
CASSMTDYGYTF
>TRBJ2-7|NA|TRBV7-2|NA
TGTGCCAGCAGCCCCCGACAGGACCTGTACTCCTACGAGCAGTACTTC
CASSPRQDLYSYEQYF
>TRBJ2-1|NA|TRBV5-4|once
TGTGCCAGCAGCCCCCCGTCCCGCAATGAGCAGTTCTTC
CASSPPSRNEQFF
>TRBJ1-1|NA|TRBV6-5|NA
TGTGCCAGCAGTTATTCTCACCTCCCAGGGTTAACTGAAGCTTTCTTT
CASSYSHLPGLTEAFF
>TRBJ2-1|TRBD2|TRBV6-5|once
TGTGCCAGCAGTTCGACTAGCCGTTCTTACAATGAGCAGTTCTTC
CASSSTSRSYNEQFF
>TRBJ2-7|TRBD2|TRBV18|few
TGTGCCAGCTCACCAGGGACTAGCGGGACGTTGTACGAGCAGTACTTC
CASSPGTSGTLYEQYF
>TRBJ1-1|NA|TRBV4-3|NA
TGCGCCAGCAGCTTTGAGCGGGGGGCTTTAACAGTCACTGAAGCTTTCTTT
CASSFERGALTVTEAFF
>TRBJ2-1|TRBD2|TRBV7-9|NA
TGTGCCAGCAGCCCAGAACCGGGACTAACCTACAATGAGCAGTTCTTC
CASSPEPGLTYNEQFF
>TRBJ1-2|NA|TRBV7-2|NA
TGTGCCAGCAGCTTAGAGAGTCGTGGCTACACCTTC
CASSLESRGYTF
>TRBJ1-6|NA|TRBV5-1|NA
TGCGCCAGCAGCCGCTCGACAGGAGGCGACTCACCCCTCCACTTT
CASSRSTGGDSPLHF
>TRBJ2-2|NA|TRBV15|NA
TGTGCCACCAGCAGAGGTATACTGATCAACACCGGGGAGCTGTTTTTT
CATSRGILINTGELFF
>TRBJ1-5|TRBD1|TRBV11-3|NA
TGTGCCAGCAGCCCCCCCACACAGGGGGCAAGAGGCAATCAGCCCCAGCATTTT
CASSPPTQGARGNQPQHF